This passage covers 8 T cell receptor beta chains from one sample sequenced in a study of T-cell memory formation after mild COVID-19. TCRdb fed the 5' RACE reads into MiXCR, producing one record per CDR3 protein. This table has roughly 400,000 distinct CDR3 sequences, roughly 17% appearing once. Sequences were obtained from PBMCs or a T cell subset sorted from them (not recorded which). Receptor source: a man younger than 35 who had mild COVID-19 (a few samples of this study predate the infection). Cell type and time point are not known.

This clonotype has a handful of counts. The chain employs TRBV20-1 and TRBJ2-5; D gene unclear. V dropped 7 bases and J dropped 4 bases, with 19 bases sitting between them. CDR1 DFQATT and CDR2 SNEGSKA come from the germline V gene (reference sequence). This CDR3 comprises 14 residues. CDR3 DNA sequence: TGCAGTGGCGGAAATATTGGGCGGCGAGAGACCCAGTACTTC. It codes for CSGGNIGRRETQYF.

The chain links TRBV19 to TRBJ1-1; D is perhaps TRBD1 (6 bases). V lost 2 bases and J lost 2, with 12 bases in between. The CDR3 length is 15 residues. Germline assignment: CDR1 LNHDA and CDR2 SQIVND (reference sequence). CDR3 sequence: CASSIRGAPNTEAFF. The CDR3, as DNA: TGTGCCAGTAGTATACGGGGGGCCCCAAACACTGAAGCTTTCTTT. Full variable domain (remainder filled in from reference TRBV19 and TRBJ1-1): DGGITQSPKYLFRKEGQNVTLSCEQNLNHDAMYWYRQDPGQGLRLIYYSQIVNDFQKGDIAEGYSVSREKKESFPLTVTSAQKNPTAFYLCASSIRGAPNTEAFFGQGTRLTVV.

This clonotype occurred a few times. The V and J genes are TRBV4-1 and TRBJ2-4; TRBD2 matches 9 bases. Germline V gene data show CDR1 as MGHRA and CDR2 as YSYEKL. This CDR3 has 16 amino acids. V lost 3 bases to trimming and J lost 1 base; unmatched junction nucleotides: 4. CDR3: CASSHWTSEAKNIQYF. DNA for the CDR3: TGCGCCAGCAGCCATTGGACTAGCGAGGCCAAAAACATTCAGTACTTC.

This clonotype was observed many times. The chain links TRBV2 to TRBJ1-5; TRBD1 aligns across 8 bases. After removal of 8 bases from V and 6 bases from J, the junction contained 3 bases not matched to a gene. Germline V lookup: CDR1 SNHLY, CDR2 FYNNEI. This CDR3 has 12 amino acids. CDR3 in DNA: TGTGCCAGCGACAGGGGAGGTCAGCCCCAGCATTTT. Protein product: CASDRGGQPQHF.

The chain's CDR3 is CASSPKERANYGYTF. CDR3 nucleotide sequence: TGTGCCAGCAGCCCCAAAGAAAGAGCTAACTATGGCTACACCTTC. V and J are TRBV7-6 and TRBJ1-2; D uncertain. The length of the CDR3 is 15 residues. The germline V and J ends were trimmed by 5 bases and 0 bases, with 13 bases remaining between them. Germline V gene data show CDR1 as SGHVS and CDR2 as FNYEAQ.

The chain links TRBV4-1 to TRBJ2-5; D is unresolved. Trimming removed 2 bases from V and 5 bases from J, with 18 bases in between. This CDR3 spans 16 amino acids. The germline V gene encodes CDR1 MGHRA and CDR2 YSYEKL. In DNA form, the CDR3 reads TGCGCCAGCAGCCAACTTACAGCAGCGCTTGGGGAGACCCAGTACTTC. This encodes CASSQLTAALGETQYF.

V gene TRBV3-1 combines with J gene TRBJ2-3; D is possibly TRBD1 or TRBD2 (5 bases each). In germline, CDR1 is LGHDT, CDR2 YNNKEL (reference sequence). Trimming cost V 1 base and J 0 bases, with 8 bases left between them. The length of the CDR3 is 15 residues. CDR3 DNA: TGTGCCAGCAGCCAAGTGGGACGTAGCACAGATACGCAGTATTTT. Encoded protein: CASSQVGRSTDTQYF.

This clonotype was observed a handful of times. V and J are TRBV7-9 and TRBJ1-1, with D unclear. V lost 3 bases and J lost 8, with 10 bases in between. This CDR3 is built from 12 residues. Germline loops: CDR1 SEHNR, CDR2 FQNEAQ (reference sequence). This chain's CDR3 is CASSFHSAEAFF. For the CDR3, the DNA is TGTGCCAGCAGCTTTCATAGCGCAGAAGCTTTCTTT.